This T cell receptor beta chain was documented in a study of shared clonotypes between healthy human individuals (dated by TCRdb to 2018 to 2020). Broadly, across the study: A couple of women and a few men aged 18 to 49 years were included in the cohort. Per donor, three plates each were used for CD4 naive and CD4 memory, two for CD8 naive, and one for CD8 memory. To increase sequencing depth and limit assay-specific biases, different laboratories used diverse techniques to prepare libraries and sequence TCR repertoires. To estimate repertoire size and how much clonotypes are shared between individuals, the study performed deep sequencing of blood TCR repertoires from five healthy adults. Between about 0.9 and 10 billion PBMCs per donor were obtained by leukapheresis.

General study outcomes and caveats: The small number of donors limited the genetic and exposure-history diversity represented. Compared with non-shared clonotypes, clonotypes shared by all four sorted-subset donors had higher generation probabilities. Naive subsets generally had larger estimated clonotype richness than memory subsets did. Approximately 5% of naive CD4, around 3.5% of naive CD8, around 2.3% of memory CD4, and approximately 0.4% of memory CD8 clonotypes were shared across several donors. Sampling was limited to blood, and TCR repertoires in tissue likely differ from TCR repertoires in blood. Incomplete sequencing was indicated by rarefaction of sorted-subset datasets, despite the large sequencing depth. Based on pairwise subsampling, the degree of clonotype sharing among donors was expected to be affected by sequencing depth.

Using the deep immunoSEQ assay, TCR CDR3 regions were amplified from genomic DNA by multiplex PCR. Extracted genomic DNA from each cell subset was distributed evenly across all wells of several immunoSEQ 96-well plates, and each plate was treated as a replicate. Each replicate PCR for sorted subsets received around 210 ng genomic DNA, equal to around 32,000 T cell genomes. Purified libraries were measured with a Qubit 3.0 fluorometer, size-checked on a Bioanalyzer 2100, and measured again with the KAPA Library Quantification kit. A separate single-read 150-cycle Illumina NextSeq 550 flow cell was used to sequence each immunoSEQ 96-well plate. Processing in the source paper ran as follows. Because the immunoSEQ output included only junctional sequences and no quality scores, the filtering could not be the same as the filtering used for full-length reads. To assign V/J genes and CDR3, sequences were annotated using PyIR, a Python wrapper for IgBLAST v1.9, with IMGT germline references. Any read was removed if the V/J assignment was weak (E-value above 1e-6), the CDR3 was missing, or the read contained stop codons, out-of-frame junctions, or ambiguous translated residues. A V3J clonotype was defined by an identical inferred V gene, J gene, and CDR3 amino acid sequence. Percentage overlap between repertoires was calculated by dividing the number of shared unique clonotypes by the size of the smaller repertoire. Repertoire richness was assessed with RTK rarefaction, the Chao1 estimator, and Recon v2.1 estimates of unobserved clonotypes. Generation probabilities were computed with OLGA for all TCRbeta clonotypes obtained by the gDNA method from several donors. TCRdb took this table from immuneACCESS and kept in-frame rearrangements with V and J called. Such tables lack part of the clones; where checked against another copy, unresolved V genes explain under half of the gap, and the rest is unexplained. The D gene and trimming were derived from the DNA, and the V and J assignments and clone size from that table. In all, the sample holds approximately 600,000 clones, and approximately 95% of those were seen once. About 0.11% of the sample rests with the top ten.

CD8 naive samples consisted of CD45RO-negative cells that were positively selected for CCR7, yielding a CD45RA+CCR7+ population without TemRA cells. The donors were healthy, HIV-negative adults with no recently reported acute infections or vaccinations. Only Caucasian adults living in Nashville, Tennessee, USA were represented among the donors. After blood collection by leukapheresis, PBMCs were isolated using Ficoll-Histopaque density gradient centrifugation and then cryopreserved in the vapor phase of liquid nitrogen. Purity and quantity of every magnetically sorted T cell population were checked by analytical flow cytometry. Genomic DNA was isolated from each sorted fraction and quantified by UV absorbance on a Nanodrop 2000c. A note on this clone: Its specific antigen is unknown. No base-level quality is on record; no much larger clone is a single base apart.

The CDR3 runs 18 amino acids, cysteine and phenylalanine included. The sequence is cut down to CDR3 DNA, 54 bases in frame from base 1. Based on the germline V gene, the CDR1 and CDR2 sequences are LGHNT and FRNRAP. Unmatched junction bases come to 10, with V trimmed by 1 base and J by 6 bases. Input material: naive CD8+ T cells sorted from blood. The intended sense of this specimen's cell subset or site label: CD45RA+CCR7+. This receptor was identified in a young woman in good health. The sequence links TRBV12-5 to TRBJ2-3; 13 bases in between match TRBD2. The CDR3 protein: CASGLGTGLAGVGDTQYF. In nucleotide form, the sequence is TGTGCTAGTGGTTTGGGGACCGGACTAGCGGGAGTTGGGGATACGCAGTATTTT.